The rows below give T cell receptor beta chains drawn from one sample of a study of T cells in lung cancer brain metastases. Measured with immunoSEQ multiplex PCR; TCRdb has only the in-frame clones, and not every one. The sample holds thousands of clones, approximately 90% seen once. Material for sequencing was tumor tissue from the primary lung tumor. The receptors derive from a woman aged 50 to 60 with non-small cell lung cancer. Each CDR3 is given with its conserved first and last residue. A D gene is named only where the DNA matches it firmly. Clone size, where shown, is once, few, many, or a class for clones that have expanded.

CDR3nt: TGTGCCATCAGTGCGCCTCGCACAGATACGCAGTATTTT
CDR3aa: CAISAPRTDTQYF
v_gene: TRBV10-3
d_gene: NA
j_gene: TRBJ2-3
abundance: NA

CDR3nt: TGTGCTAGCTTCAGGGTAGGGGACGTCCTGACTTTC
CDR3aa: CASFRVGDVLTF
v_gene: TRBV12-5
d_gene: NA
j_gene: TRBJ2-6
abundance: NA

CDR3nt: TGTGCCATCAGTGAGTCGACTAGCGGCACAGATACGCAGTATTTT
CDR3aa: CAISESTSGTDTQYF
v_gene: TRBV10-3
d_gene: TRBD2
j_gene: TRBJ2-3
abundance: NA

CDR3nt: TGTGCCAGCAGTGGTGCGGGGACTAATGAAAAACTGTTTTTT
CDR3aa: CASSGAGTNEKLFF
v_gene: TRBV25-1
d_gene: NA
j_gene: TRBJ1-4
abundance: few

CDR3nt: TGTGCCAGTAGTGAACAGAACACTGAAGCTTTCTTT
CDR3aa: CASSEQNTEAFF
v_gene: TRBV19
d_gene: NA
j_gene: TRBJ1-1
abundance: NA

CDR3nt: TGTGCCAGTAGTATGGTAGTCAACTATGGCTACACCTTT
CDR3aa: CASSMVVNYGYTF
v_gene: TRBV19
d_gene: NA
j_gene: TRBJ1-2
abundance: NA

CDR3nt: TGTGCCAGTAGCCCCGACATGGATAGCAATCAGCCCCAGCATTTT
CDR3aa: CASSPDMDSNQPQHF
v_gene: TRBV19
d_gene: NA
j_gene: TRBJ1-5
abundance: NA

CDR3nt: TGTGCCAGCAGCTGGGGTGGGGGCAGCTATGGCTACACCTTC
CDR3aa: CASSWGGGSYGYTF
v_gene: TRBV5-8
d_gene: NA
j_gene: TRBJ1-2
abundance: NA

CDR3nt: TGCGCCAGTAGCTCCCACAGGGGGACTGTAGGTACAGATACGCAGTATTTT
CDR3aa: CASSSHRGTVGTDTQYF
v_gene: TRBV5-1
d_gene: TRBD1
j_gene: TRBJ2-3
abundance: once

CDR3nt: TGCGCCAGCAGCTTGGTAGGGGCCGGGGAGCTGTTTTTT
CDR3aa: CASSLVGAGELFF
v_gene: TRBV5-1
d_gene: NA
j_gene: TRBJ2-2
abundance: NA

CDR3nt: TGTGCCAGCAGCTTGCTAGCACGGCCTGAAGCTTTCTTT
CDR3aa: CASSLLARPEAFF
v_gene: TRBV5-6
d_gene: NA
j_gene: TRBJ1-1
abundance: NA

CDR3nt: TGTGCTAGTTTGAGAGCCGACAGCACAGATACGCAGTATTTT
CDR3aa: CASLRADSTDTQYF
v_gene: TRBV12-5
d_gene: NA
j_gene: TRBJ2-3
abundance: once

CDR3nt: TGTGCCACGAGCAGGGTTAACTATGGCTACACCTTC
CDR3aa: CATSRVNYGYTF
v_gene: TRBV10-3
d_gene: NA
j_gene: TRBJ1-2
abundance: NA

CDR3nt: TGTGCCAGCAGCCCCTACCCTAGCGGGAGTACAGATACGCAGTATTTT
CDR3aa: CASSPYPSGSTDTQYF
v_gene: TRBV28
d_gene: TRBD2
j_gene: TRBJ2-3
abundance: NA

CDR3nt: TGTGCCAGTAGTACGCCCCGGGACAGCTCGAACACTGAAGCTTTCTTT
CDR3aa: CASSTPRDSSNTEAFF
v_gene: TRBV19
d_gene: TRBD1
j_gene: TRBJ1-1
abundance: NA

CDR3nt: TGTGCTAGTGGTAACCACGCTAGCGGATCGACCGGGGAGCTGTTTTTT
CDR3aa: CASGNHASGSTGELFF
v_gene: TRBV12-5
d_gene: TRBD2
j_gene: TRBJ2-2
abundance: NA

CDR3nt: TGTGCCAGTAGTATAGCCCTGAACACTGAAGCTTTCTTT
CDR3aa: CASSIALNTEAFF
v_gene: TRBV19
d_gene: NA
j_gene: TRBJ1-1
abundance: NA

CDR3nt: TGTGCCAGTAGTGGCTTTGGCTCTGGAAACACCATATATTTT
CDR3aa: CASSGFGSGNTIYF
v_gene: TRBV2
d_gene: NA
j_gene: TRBJ1-3
abundance: NA